This T cell receptor (beta chain) originates from a study of blood T cell repertoires in COVID-19. Study information: Collection of acute and convalescent COVID-19 samples took place in the United States, Italy and Spain. PBMCs, B-cell-depleted T cells, or T cells were the source of the cDNA or gDNA that made up the material.

The germline V gene encodes CDR1 GTSNPN and CDR2 SVGIG (reference sequence). The ends were cut back, 2 bases at V and 0 bases at J, with 7 bases in the middle. This CDR3 comprises 13 residues. Using immunoSEQ multiplex PCR, the repertoire was profiled, and TCRdb retains in-frame clones only, with some absent. The table lists roughly 250,000 clones, roughly 90% of them singletons. This receptor was obtained from a woman between 35 and 50 years old who had recovered from COVID-19. V and J are TRBV30 and TRBJ1-2; D not certain. Sequencing used peripheral blood. The CDR3 DNA reads TGTGCCTGGAGTTCGCGGCCTAACTATGGCTACACCTTC. Protein product: CAWSSRPNYGYTF.